These 17 T cell receptor beta chains were all obtained from the same sample, sequenced in a study of T cells in Graves' hyperthyroidism and ophthalmopathy. RNA transcripts gave rise to amplified TCR beta CDR3 regions. The HTBI primer set drove a first-round RT-PCR of the TCR CDR3. MiXCR, run by TCRdb on the multiplex PCR reads, gives a single entry per CDR3 protein. Counted here are roughly 380,000 distinct CDR3 sequences, over 11% occurring once; the ten biggest clones make up 11%. The material sequenced was blood. The origin of the receptors is a woman aged 55-70 years with Graves' hyperthyroidism.

Worth noting for this clonotype: It may be a read error: a sequence one base away is much more abundant. The CDR3 is CASAELGQPRHF. CDR3 sequence (DNA): TGTGCCAGCGCAGAGTTGGGTCAGCCCCGGCATTTT. The rearrangement links TRBV6-2 or TRBV6-3 to TRBJ1-5, with D unresolved. The CDR3 length is 12 residues. Germline V gene sequence: CDR1 MNHEY, CDR2 SVGEGT.

Ten or more counts support this clonotype. The chain is built from TRBV30 and TRBJ2-1; 12 nucleotides align to TRBD1. This CDR3 comprises 14 residues. The germline CDR1 and CDR2 sequences are GTSNPN and SVGIG (reference sequence). V lost 1 base and J lost 7; bases outside the gene matches: 2. The CDR3 nucleotides are TGTGCCTGGAGTGAGGGACAGGGGGCGAATGAGCAGTTCTTC. Its translation: CAWSEGQGANEQFF.

This clonotype was recorded many times. This rearrangement joins TRBV24-1 to TRBJ2-1, with 8 bases that match TRBD2. CDR1 and CDR2 from the germline V gene are KGHDR and SFDVKD. The V gene end was trimmed by 3 bases and the J gene end by 5 bases; junction bases not matched to a gene: 14. The CDR3 is 18 residues long. DNA for the CDR3: TGTGCCACCAGTGATGCGGGTCTTGGAGCGGGAGTTAACAATGAGCAGTTCTTC. Translating it yields CATSDAGLGAGVNNEQFF.

This clonotype was seen ten or more times. The chain links TRBV2 to TRBJ2-3; D could derive from TRBD1 or TRBD2 (5 bases each). The CDR3 consists of 16 residues. Trimming removed 6 bases from V and 2 bases from J, with 18 bases in between. Germline-derived CDR1 and CDR2 are SNHLY and FYNNEI. The CDR3 reads CASRGDAPQPTDTQYF. CDR3 nucleotide sequence: TGTGCCAGCAGAGGGGACGCACCGCAACCCACAGATACGCAGTATTTT. The variable domain in full, completed from reference TRBV2 and TRBJ2-3, reads EPEVTQTPSHQVTQMGQEVILRCVPISNHLYFYWYRQILGQKVEFLVSFYNNEISEKSEIFDDQFSVERPDGSNFTLKIRSTKLEDSAMYFCASRGDAPQPTDTQYFGPGTRLTVL.

This clonotype has a count of ten or more. The chain joins TRBV12-3 or TRBV12-4 to TRBJ2-5, with 8 bases aligning to TRBD1. The CDR3 is 13 residues long. After removal of 6 bases from V and 7 bases from J, the junction contained 7 bases not matched to a gene. DNA for the CDR3: TGTGCCAGCAGAAGGACAGGGTCAGCGACCCAGTACTTC. It specifies CASRRTGSATQYF.

Ten or more counts support this clonotype. The chain is built from TRBV27 and TRBJ1-2; 8 bases line up with TRBD1. This CDR3 contains 11 residues. The germline CDR1 and CDR2 sequences are MNHEY and SMNVEV (reference sequence). Losses at the gene ends were 7 bases for V and 6 bases for J; bases not matched to a gene: 1. The CDR3 is CASTGGHGYTF. DNA for the CDR3: TGTGCCAGCACAGGGGGCCATGGCTACACCTTC.

The sample holds a few counts of this clonotype. The chain uses TRBV19 and TRBJ1-1, with 7 positions matching TRBD1. Trimming cost V 7 bases and J 4 bases; bases outside gene matches: 9. The germline V gene has CDR1 LNHDA and CDR2 SQIVND (reference sequence). The CDR3 sequence is 14 residues long. CDR3 in amino acids: CASTQTGLSTEAFF. In DNA, the CDR3 is TGTGCCAGTACTCAGACAGGGTTGAGCACTGAAGCTTTCTTT.

This clonotype came up many times. The chain recombines TRBV20-1 with TRBJ2-1, with no clear D. Trimming took off 3 bases at V and 5 bases at J, with 17 bases between the two ends. The CDR3 contains 15 residues. CDR1 and CDR2 (germline): DFQATT, SNEGSKA (reference sequence). The CDR3 is CSARKPDLGNNEQFF. The CDR3 bases are TGCAGTGCTAGGAAGCCTGACCTTGGAAACAATGAGCAGTTCTTC.

This clonotype was seen repeatedly, ten times or more. The J gene is TRBJ1-5, the V gene TRBV2; no reliable D call. CDR1 and CDR2 (germline): SNHLY, FYNNEI. Trimming took 0 bases from V and 9 from J, leaving 9 bases between them. This CDR3 is built from 13 residues. The CDR3 coding sequence is TGTGCCAGCAGTGAAGCTAAGTCTCGGCCCCAGCATTTT. It specifies CASSEAKSRPQHF.

This clonotype was counted many times. The chain links TRBV15 to TRBJ2-1, with 14 bases aligning to TRBD2. This CDR3 region has 17 residues. Germline V gene lookup returns CDR1 LNHNV and CDR2 YYDKDF (reference sequence). J gave up 6 bases and V 1 base, and 5 bases lay outside the gene matches. Written as DNA, the CDR3 is TGTGCCACCAGCAGAGTATTCGGGACTAGCGGGAGCAATGAGCAGTTCTTC. Encoded protein: CATSRVFGTSGSNEQFF.

The gene calls are TRBV30 and TRBJ2-2; 7 bases match TRBD2. Germline V gives CDR1 GTSNPN, CDR2 SVGIG (reference sequence). After removal of 4 bases from V and 1 base from J, the junction contained 0 bases not matched to a gene. This CDR3 region has 13 residues. For the CDR3, the DNA is TGTGCCTGGACGGGGGGGAACACCGGGGAGCTGTTTTTT. Amino acid sequence: CAWTGGNTGELFF.

This clonotype was seen repeatedly, ten times or more. The rearrangement joins TRBV2 to TRBJ2-5, with TRBD2 matching 8 bases. V shed 6 bases and J 2 bases; nucleotides not matched to a gene: 5. The CDR3 is made up of 14 amino acids. CDR1 is SNHLY and CDR2 is FYNNEI in the germline V gene. The CDR3 coding sequence is TGTGCCAGCAGCGAAACTAGCGGACAAGAGACCCAGTACTTC. It yields the protein CASSETSGQETQYF.

This chain uses TRBV5-4 with TRBJ1-1; no clear D. The V gene lost 3 bases and the J gene lost 10 bases, with 13 bases spanning the gap. From germline, CDR1 is SGHNT and CDR2 YYREEE (reference sequence). The CDR3 loop spans 12 amino acids. CDR3 region: CASSYSRDGAFF. DNA of the CDR3: TGTGCCAGCAGCTACTCCCGGGATGGAGCTTTCTTT. Full variable domain (outside the CDR3, taken from reference TRBV5-4 and TRBJ1-1): ETGVTQSPTHLIKTRGQQVTLRCSSQSGHNTVSWYQQALGQGPQFIFQYYREEENGRGNFPPRFSGLQFPNYSSELNVNALELDDSALYLCASSYSRDGAFFGQGTRLTVV.

This clonotype was found a few times. The V gene is TRBV5-1, the J gene TRBJ2-3; perhaps TRBD2 as D (5 bases). The ends were cut back, 5 bases at V and 2 bases at J, with 15 bases in the middle. This CDR3 has 15 residues. Germline CDR1 is SGHRS and CDR2 is YFSETQ. CDR3 bases: TGCGCCAGCAGGAGGGATGTGATGCCCACAGATACGCAGTATTTT. This encodes CASRRDVMPTDTQYF.

The table lists this clonotype with a few counts. V is TRBV7-9 and J is TRBJ2-7; TRBD1 agrees at 7 bases. With 11 bases clipped from V and 5 bases from J, the junction kept 12 bases outside the gene matches. This CDR3 spans 13 amino acids. Germline loops: CDR1 SEHNR, CDR2 FQNEAQ (reference sequence). The DNA for the CDR3 is TGTGCCGGCAACTTCCTGGACAGGAACGAGCAGTACTTC. The encoded protein is CAGNFLDRNEQYF.

At least ten counts were recorded for this clonotype. The chain recombines TRBV28 with TRBJ2-6; tentatively, D is TRBD1 (6 bases). Per the germline V gene, CDR1 is MDHEN and CDR2 is SYDVKM. The CDR3 is made up of 17 amino acids. Trimming cost V 4 bases and J 0 bases, with 13 bases left between them. The CDR3 loop reads CASSSAGDVSGANVLTF. DNA for the CDR3: TGTGCCAGCAGTTCGGCAGGGGACGTCTCTGGGGCCAACGTCCTGACTTTC.

The CDR3 is CASSYGTGGGDEQFF. The CDR3 nucleotides read TGTGCCAGCAGCTACGGGACAGGGGGCGGAGATGAGCAGTTCTTC. The chain joins TRBV11-3 to TRBJ2-1, with 12 bases fitting TRBD1. The CDR3 runs 15 residues. J gave up 8 bases and V 4 bases, and 6 bases lay outside the gene matches. CDR1 is SGHNT, CDR2 YENEEA, per germline. Variable domain in full (rest from reference TRBV11-3 and TRBJ2-1): EAGVVQSPRYKIIEKKQPVAFWCNPISGHNTLYWYLQNLGQGPELLIRYENEEAVDDSQLPKDRFSAERLKGVDSTLKIQPAELGDSAVYLCASSYGTGGGDEQFFGPGTRLTVL.